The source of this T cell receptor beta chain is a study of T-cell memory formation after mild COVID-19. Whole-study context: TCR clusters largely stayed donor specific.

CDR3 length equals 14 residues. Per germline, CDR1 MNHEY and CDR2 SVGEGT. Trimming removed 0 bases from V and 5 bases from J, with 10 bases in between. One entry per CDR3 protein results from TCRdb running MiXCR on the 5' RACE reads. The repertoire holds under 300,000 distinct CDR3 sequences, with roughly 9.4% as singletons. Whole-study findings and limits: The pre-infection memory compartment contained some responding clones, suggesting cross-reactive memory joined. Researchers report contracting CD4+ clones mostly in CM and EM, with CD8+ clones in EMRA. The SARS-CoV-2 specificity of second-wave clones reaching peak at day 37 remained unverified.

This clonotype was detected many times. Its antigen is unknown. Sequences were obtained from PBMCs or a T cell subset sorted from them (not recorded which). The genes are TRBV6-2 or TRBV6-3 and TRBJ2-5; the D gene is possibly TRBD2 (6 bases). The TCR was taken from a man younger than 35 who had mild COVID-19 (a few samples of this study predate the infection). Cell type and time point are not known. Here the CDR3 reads CASSYSVLAETQYF. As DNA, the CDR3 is TGTGCCAGCAGTTACTCCGTACTAGCCGAGACCCAGTACTTC.